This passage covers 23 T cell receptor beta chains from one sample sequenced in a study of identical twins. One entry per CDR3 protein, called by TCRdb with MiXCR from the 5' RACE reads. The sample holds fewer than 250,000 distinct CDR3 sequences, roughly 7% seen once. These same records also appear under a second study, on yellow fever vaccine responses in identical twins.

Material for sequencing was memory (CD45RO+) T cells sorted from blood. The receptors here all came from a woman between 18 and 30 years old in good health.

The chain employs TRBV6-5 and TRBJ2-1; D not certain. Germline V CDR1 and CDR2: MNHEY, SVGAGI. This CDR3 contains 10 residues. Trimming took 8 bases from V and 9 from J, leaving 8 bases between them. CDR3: CASGRFEQFF. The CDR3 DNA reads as TGTGCCAGCGGTAGATTTGAGCAGTTCTTC.

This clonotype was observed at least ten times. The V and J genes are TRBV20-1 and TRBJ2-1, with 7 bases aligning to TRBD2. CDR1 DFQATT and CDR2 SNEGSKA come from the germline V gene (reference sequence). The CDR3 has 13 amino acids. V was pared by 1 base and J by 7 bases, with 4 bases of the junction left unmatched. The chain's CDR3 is CSARVLAANEQFF. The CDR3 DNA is TGCAGTGCTAGAGTCCTAGCGGCTAATGAGCAGTTCTTC.

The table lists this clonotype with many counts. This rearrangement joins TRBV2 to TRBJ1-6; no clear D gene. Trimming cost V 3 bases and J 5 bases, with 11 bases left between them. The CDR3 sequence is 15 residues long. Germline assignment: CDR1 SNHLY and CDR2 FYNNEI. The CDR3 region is CASSEKGFDNSPLHF. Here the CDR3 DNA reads TGTGCCAGCAGTGAGAAAGGGTTCGATAATTCACCCCTCCACTTT.

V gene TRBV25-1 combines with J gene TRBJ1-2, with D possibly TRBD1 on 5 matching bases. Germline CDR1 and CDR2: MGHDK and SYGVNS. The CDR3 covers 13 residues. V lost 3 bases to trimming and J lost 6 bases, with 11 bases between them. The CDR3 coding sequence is TGTGCCAGCAGTGACCGAGGGGCGGATGGCTACACCTTC. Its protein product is CASSDRGADGYTF.

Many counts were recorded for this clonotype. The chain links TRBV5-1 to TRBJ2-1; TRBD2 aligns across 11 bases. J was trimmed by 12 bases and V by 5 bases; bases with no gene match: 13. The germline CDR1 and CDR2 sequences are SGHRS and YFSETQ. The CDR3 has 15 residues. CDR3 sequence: CASRPSGLAAIGQFF. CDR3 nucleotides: TGCGCCAGCAGACCCTCGGGACTAGCGGCCATTGGGCAGTTCTTC. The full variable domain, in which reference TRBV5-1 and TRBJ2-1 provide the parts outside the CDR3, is KAGVTQTPRYLIKTRGQQVTLSCSPISGHRSVSWYQQTPGQGLQFLFEYFSETQRNKGNFPGRFSGRQFSNSRSEMNVSTLELGDSALYLCASRPSGLAAIGQFFGPGTRLTVL.

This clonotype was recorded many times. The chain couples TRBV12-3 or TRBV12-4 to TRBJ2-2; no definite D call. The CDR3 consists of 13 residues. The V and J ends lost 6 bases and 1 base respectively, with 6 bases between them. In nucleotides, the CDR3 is TGTGCCAGCAGACCGTTGAACACCGGGGAGCTGTTTTTT. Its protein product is CASRPLNTGELFF.

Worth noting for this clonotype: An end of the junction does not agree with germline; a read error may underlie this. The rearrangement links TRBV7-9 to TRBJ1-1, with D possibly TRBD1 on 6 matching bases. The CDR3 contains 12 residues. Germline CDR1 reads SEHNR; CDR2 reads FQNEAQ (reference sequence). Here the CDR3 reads CASSLDAGAGVF. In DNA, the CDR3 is TGTGCCAGCAGCTTAGATGCAGGGGCCGGGGTTTTT.

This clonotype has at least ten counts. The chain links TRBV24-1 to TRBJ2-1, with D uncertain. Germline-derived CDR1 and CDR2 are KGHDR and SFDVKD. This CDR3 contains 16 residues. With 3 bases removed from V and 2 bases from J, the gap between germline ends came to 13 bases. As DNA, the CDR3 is TGTGCCACCAGTGATATTGACCGATACACCTACAATGAGCAGTTCTTC. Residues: CATSDIDRYTYNEQFF.

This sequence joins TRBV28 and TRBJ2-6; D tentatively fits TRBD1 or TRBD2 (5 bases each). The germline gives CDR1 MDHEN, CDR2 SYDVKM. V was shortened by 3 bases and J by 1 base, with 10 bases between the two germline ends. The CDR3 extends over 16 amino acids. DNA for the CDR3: TGTGCCAGCAGTTTGGGGGTGGGGTCTGGGGCCAACGTCCTGACTTTC. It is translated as CASSLGVGSGANVLTF.

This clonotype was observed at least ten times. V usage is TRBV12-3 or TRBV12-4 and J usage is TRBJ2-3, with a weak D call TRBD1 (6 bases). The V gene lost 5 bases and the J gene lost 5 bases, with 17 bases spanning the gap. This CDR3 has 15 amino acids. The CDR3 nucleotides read TGTGCCAGCAGTACTCGGACAGCTGCCGGAGATACGCAGTATTTT. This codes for CASSTRTAAGDTQYF.

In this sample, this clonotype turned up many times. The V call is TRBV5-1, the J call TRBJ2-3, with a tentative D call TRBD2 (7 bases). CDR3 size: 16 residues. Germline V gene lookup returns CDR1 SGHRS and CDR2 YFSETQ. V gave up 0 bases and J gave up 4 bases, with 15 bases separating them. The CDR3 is CASSLEGGGPADTQYF. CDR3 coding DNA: TGCGCCAGCAGCTTGGAAGGGGGAGGGCCAGCAGATACGCAGTATTTT.

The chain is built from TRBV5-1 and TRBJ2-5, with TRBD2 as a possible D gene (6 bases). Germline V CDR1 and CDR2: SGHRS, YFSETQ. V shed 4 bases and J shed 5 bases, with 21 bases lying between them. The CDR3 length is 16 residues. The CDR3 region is CASSPSDTSKGETQYF. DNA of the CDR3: TGCGCCAGCAGCCCATCGGACACTAGCAAAGGGGAGACCCAGTACTTC. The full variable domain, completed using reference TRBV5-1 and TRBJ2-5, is KAGVTQTPRYLIKTRGQQVTLSCSPISGHRSVSWYQQTPGQGLQFLFEYFSETQRNKGNFPGRFSGRQFSNSRSEMNVSTLELGDSALYLCASSPSDTSKGETQYFGPGTRLLVL.

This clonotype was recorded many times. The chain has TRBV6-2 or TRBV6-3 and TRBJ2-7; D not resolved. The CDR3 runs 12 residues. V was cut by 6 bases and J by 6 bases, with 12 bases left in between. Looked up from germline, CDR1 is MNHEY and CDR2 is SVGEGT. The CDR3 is CASRRLLPEQYV. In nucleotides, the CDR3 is TGTGCCAGCAGGCGACTTTTACCCGAGCAGTACGTC.

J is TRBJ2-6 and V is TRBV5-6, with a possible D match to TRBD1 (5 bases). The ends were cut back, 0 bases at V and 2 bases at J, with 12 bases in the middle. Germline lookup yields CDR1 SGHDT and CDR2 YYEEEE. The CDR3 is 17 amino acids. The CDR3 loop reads CASSLGQGTTGANVLTF. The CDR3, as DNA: TGTGCCAGCAGCTTGGGGCAGGGTACGACTGGGGCCAACGTCCTGACTTTC. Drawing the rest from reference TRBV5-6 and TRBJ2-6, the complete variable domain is DAGVTQSPTHLIKTRGQQVTLRCSPKSGHDTVSWYQQALGQGPQFIFQYYEEEERQRGNFPDRFSGHQFPNYSSELNVNALLLGDSALYLCASSLGQGTTGANVLTFGAGSRLTVL.

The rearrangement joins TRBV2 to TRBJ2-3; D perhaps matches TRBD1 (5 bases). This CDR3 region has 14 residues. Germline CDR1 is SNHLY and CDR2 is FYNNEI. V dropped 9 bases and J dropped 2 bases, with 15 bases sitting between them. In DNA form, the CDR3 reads TGTGCCAGAAGGGGTGACCAAAACACAGATACGCAGTATTTT. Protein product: CARRGDQNTDTQYF. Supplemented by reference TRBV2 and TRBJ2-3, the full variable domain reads EPEVTQTPSHQVTQMGQEVILRCVPISNHLYFYWYRQILGQKVEFLVSFYNNEISEKSEIFDDQFSVERPDGSNFTLKIRSTKLEDSAMYFCARRGDQNTDTQYFGPGTRLTVL.

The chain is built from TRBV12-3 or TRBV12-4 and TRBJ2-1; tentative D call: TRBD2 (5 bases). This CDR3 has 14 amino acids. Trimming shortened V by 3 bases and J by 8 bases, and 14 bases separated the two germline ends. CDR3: CASSFISSWHEQFF. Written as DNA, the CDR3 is TGTGCCAGCAGTTTTATCTCTAGCTGGCATGAGCAGTTCTTC.

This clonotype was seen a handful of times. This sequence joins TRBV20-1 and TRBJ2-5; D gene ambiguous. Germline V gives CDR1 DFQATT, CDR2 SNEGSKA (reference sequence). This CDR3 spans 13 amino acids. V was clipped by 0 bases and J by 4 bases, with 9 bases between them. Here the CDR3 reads CSARDRLRETQYF. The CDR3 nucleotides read TGCAGTGCTAGAGATCGGTTAAGAGAGACCCAGTACTTC.

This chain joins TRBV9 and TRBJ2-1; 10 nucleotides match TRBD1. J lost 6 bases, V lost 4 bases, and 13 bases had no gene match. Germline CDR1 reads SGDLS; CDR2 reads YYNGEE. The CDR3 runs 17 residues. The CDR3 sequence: CASSPTLRDRGSNEQFF. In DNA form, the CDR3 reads TGTGCCAGCAGCCCCACCCTACGGGACAGGGGCTCCAATGAGCAGTTCTTC.

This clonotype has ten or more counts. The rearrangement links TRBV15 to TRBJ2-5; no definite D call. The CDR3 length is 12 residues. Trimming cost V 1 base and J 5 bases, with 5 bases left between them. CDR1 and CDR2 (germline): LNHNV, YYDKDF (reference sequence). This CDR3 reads CATSRVRETQYF. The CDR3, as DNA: TGTGCCACCAGCAGAGTGAGGGAGACCCAGTACTTC. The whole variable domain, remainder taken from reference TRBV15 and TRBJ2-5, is DAMVIQNPRYQVTQFGKPVTLSCSQTLNHNVMYWYQQKSSQAPKLLFHYYDKDFNNEADTPDNFQSRRPNTSFCFLDIRSPGLGDTAMYLCATSRVRETQYFGPGTRLLVL.

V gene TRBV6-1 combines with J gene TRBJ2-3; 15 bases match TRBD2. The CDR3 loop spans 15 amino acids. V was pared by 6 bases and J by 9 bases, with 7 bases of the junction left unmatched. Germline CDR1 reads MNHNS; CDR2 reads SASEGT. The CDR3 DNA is TGTGCCAGCAGGGCCGGGACTAGCGGGAGGAACACGCAGTATTTT. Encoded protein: CASRAGTSGRNTQYF.

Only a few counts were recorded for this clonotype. CDR3: CASSTRDRNEKLFF. The CDR3 coding sequence is TGTGCCAGCAGCACCCGAGACAGGAATGAAAAACTGTTTTTT. The V call is TRBV9, the J call TRBJ1-4; D is possibly TRBD1 (6 bases). The ends were cut back, 4 bases at V and 5 bases at J, with 12 bases in the middle. The CDR3 is made up of 14 amino acids. From germline, CDR1 is SGDLS and CDR2 YYNGEE.

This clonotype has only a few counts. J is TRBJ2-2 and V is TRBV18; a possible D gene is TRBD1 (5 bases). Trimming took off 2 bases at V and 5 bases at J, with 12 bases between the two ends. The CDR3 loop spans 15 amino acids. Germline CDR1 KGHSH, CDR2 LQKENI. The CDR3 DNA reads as TGTGCCAGCTCACCAAGTTCAGGGCGGACCGGGGAGCTGTTTTTT. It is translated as CASSPSSGRTGELFF.

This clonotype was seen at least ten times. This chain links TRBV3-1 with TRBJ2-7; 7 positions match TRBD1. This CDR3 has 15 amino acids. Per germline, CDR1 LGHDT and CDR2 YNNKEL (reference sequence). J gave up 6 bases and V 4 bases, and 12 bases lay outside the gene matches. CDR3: CASSRKVGAGGEQYF. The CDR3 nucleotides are TGTGCCAGCAGCCGAAAGGTGGGGGCAGGGGGCGAGCAGTACTTC.